These 10 T cell receptor beta chains came from one sample sequenced in a study of cytomegalovirus exposure and HLA in healthy donors. Vbeta (60) and Jbeta (13) primers were used in the PCR. Profiling relied on immunoSEQ multiplex PCR, and the TCRdb table lists in-frame clones only, not all of them. The sample has about 99,000 clones, roughly a tenth seen once. The sequenced material came from PBMCs. Receptors were obtained from a man aged 40-49 years in good health and CMV-seropositive.

The chain is built from TRBV6-5 and TRBJ2-7; 8 positions agree with TRBD2. V dropped 6 bases and J dropped 1; count of bases not matched to a gene: 5. Per germline, CDR1 MNHEY and CDR2 SVGAGI. The CDR3 runs to 14 residues. CDR3 loop: CASRETSGSYEQYF. The CDR3 coding sequence is TGTGCCAGCAGAGAAACTAGCGGATCCTACGAGCAGTACTTC.

This clone has only a few counts. The gene calls are TRBV6-5 and TRBJ1-1; D remains ambiguous. This CDR3 contains 14 residues. CDR1 is MNHEY, CDR2 SVGAGI, per germline. V lost 2 bases and J 1 base, leaving 8 bases between the germline ends. As DNA, the CDR3 is TGTGCCAGCAGTTACAGGGAGCCGAACACTGAAGCTTTCTTT. It yields the protein CASSYREPNTEAFF.

This chain connects TRBV28 to TRBJ2-2, with 13 positions matching TRBD2. The trim removed 6 bases at V and 3 bases at J, leaving 7 bases unmatched. The germline V gene encodes CDR1 MDHEN and CDR2 SYDVKM. The CDR3 consists of 17 residues. CDR3 region: CASSPTSGRVYTGELFF. The CDR3 DNA sequence: TGTGCCAGCAGCCCTACTAGCGGGAGGGTGTACACCGGGGAGCTGTTTTTT.

This clone was seen a handful of times. The gene calls are TRBV10-3 and TRBJ2-7, with TRBD1 matching 10 bases. The germline V gene encodes CDR1 ENHRY and CDR2 SYGVKD. The CDR3 has 15 amino acids. The J segment lost 4 bases and the V segment lost 6 bases, leaving 9 bases of the junction unmatched. CDR3 DNA: TGTGCCATCAGGCAGGGGGCGGGACAGGGGTACGAGCAGTACTTC. Its protein product is CAIRQGAGQGYEQYF.

V and J are TRBV30 and TRBJ2-5, with 10 nucleotides matching TRBD2. With 0 bases clipped from V and 4 bases from J, the junction kept 5 bases outside the gene matches. From germline, CDR1 is GTSNPN and CDR2 SVGIG (reference sequence). The CDR3 runs 15 residues. CDR3 nucleotides: TGTGCCTGGAGTGTAGCTAGCGGGAGTTCAGAGACCCAGTACTTC. Protein: CAWSVASGSSETQYF. Using reference TRBV30 and TRBJ2-5 for the parts outside the CDR3, the full variable domain is SQTIHQWPATLVQPVGSPLSLECTVEGTSNPNLYWYRQAAGRGLQLLFYSVGIGQISSEVPQNLSASRPQDRQFILSSKKLLLSDSGFYLCAWSVASGSSETQYFGPGTRLLVL.

The V gene is TRBV2, the J gene TRBJ1-6; TRBD1 might be the D (5 bases). The CDR3 covers 14 residues. From germline, CDR1 is SNHLY and CDR2 FYNNEI. Trimming took 10 bases from V and 8 from J, leaving 18 bases between them. Here the CDR3 DNA reads TGTGCCACCAAAGCCAGGGTTGGCTATTCACCCCTCCACTTT. Translation gives CATKARVGYSPLHF. Filled out from reference TRBV2 and TRBJ1-6, the complete variable domain reads EPEVTQTPSHQVTQMGQEVILRCVPISNHLYFYWYRQILGQKVEFLVSFYNNEISEKSEIFDDQFSVERPDGSNFTLKIRSTKLEDSAMYFCATKARVGYSPLHFGNGTRLTVT.

The chain carries TRBV7-9 and TRBJ1-1, with D possibly being TRBD1 (5 bases). Between the trimmed V and J ends, which lost 5 bases and 2 bases, there was a span of 9 bases. There are 13 residues in the CDR3. Germline lookup yields CDR1 SEHNR and CDR2 FQNEAQ (reference sequence). The CDR3 sequence is CASSQDTNTEAFF. The CDR3 coding sequence is TGTGCCAGCAGCCAGGACACCAACACTGAAGCTTTCTTT.

This clone was recorded a few times. V is TRBV6-5 and J is TRBJ1-2; D is possibly TRBD1 (5 bases). Per germline, CDR1 MNHEY and CDR2 SVGAGI. The CDR3 has 13 residues. V lost 6 bases and J lost 2, with 10 bases in between. This CDR3 reads CASSKTVNYGYTF. CDR3 sequence (DNA): TGTGCCAGCAGCAAGACAGTCAACTATGGCTACACCTTC.

There are a few counts of this clone. This rearrangement joins TRBV28 to TRBJ2-3, with 9 bases fitting TRBD2. Per the germline V gene, CDR1 is MDHEN and CDR2 is SYDVKM. The CDR3 is 16 residues long. With 5 bases clipped from V and 3 bases from J, the junction kept 9 bases outside the gene matches. The CDR3 protein is CASSIHSGSGTDTQYF. The CDR3 coding sequence is TGTGCCAGCAGTATCCATAGCGGGAGTGGAACAGATACGCAGTATTTT.

V usage is TRBV6-1 and J usage is TRBJ2-5; D remains ambiguous. The CDR3 consists of 12 residues. The germline CDR1 and CDR2 sequences are MNHNS and SASEGT. V was trimmed by 4 bases and J by 3 bases, leaving 6 bases between them. CDR3 sequence (DNA): TGTGCCAGCAGTGTACGGGAAGAGACCCAGTACTTC. Translated, it gives CASSVREETQYF.